This T cell receptor beta chain was sequenced in a study of CD8 T cells in acute hepatitis C reinfection. Whole-study results and caveats: Chronically infected subjects had no follow-up NS3-1073 repertoires. All groups preferentially used TRBV04 and TRBV06, which was not due to overrepresentation in the naive pool. Alphabeta pairing of public clonotypes could not be determined from bulk TCRbeta data.

Note on this clone: The antigen remains unidentified.

CDR1 WNHNN and CDR2 SYGVQD come from the germline V gene (reference sequence). The CDR3 has 13 residues. Losses at the gene ends were 4 bases for V and 8 bases for J; bases not matched to a gene: 3. Clones were sequenced by immunoSEQ multiplex PCR, and TCRdb holds only the in-frame ones, with some missing. The sample yields approximately 40,000 clones, 80% to 90% seen once. Documented time point: naive CD8 control sorted from an acute-time-point sample. Dead cells were excluded, and live cells stained for CD3, CD8 and CD45RO. The clonotype originates from a woman between 18 and 29 years old who spontaneously cleared hepatitis C infection. Sample: naive CD8+ T cells from PBMCs. This chain joins TRBV10-1 and TRBJ2-1; TRBD2 matches 9 bases. The CDR3 sequence: CASSVTSGHEQFF. DNA for the CDR3: TGCGCCAGCAGTGTTACTAGCGGGCATGAGCAGTTCTTC.